Sequencing of this TCR beta chain was carried out in a study of CD8 T cells in ankylosing spondylitis. The study, taken as a whole, reports: Blood of patients with ankylosing spondylitis appeared to be characterized by a TCR beta motif of about eight highly homologous variants. Disease-linked clones, CD8+, were relatively rare in peripheral blood. From matched ankylosing spondylitis synovial fluid, disease-linked clones were reportedly recovered at significantly enriched levels. Some motif variants had been reported before (in reactive arthritis synovial fluid and blood).

TCRdb passed the 5' RACE reads through MiXCR, listing each CDR3 protein once. Here the sample spans roughly 180,000 distinct CDR3 sequences, around 13% being singletons. This clonotype has a handful of counts. Its antigen is not known. This CDR3 has 16 residues. Trimming removed 5 bases from V and 5 bases from J; junction bases left unmatched: 16. The germline gives CDR1 GTSNPN, CDR2 SVGIG (reference sequence). This clonotype was obtained from a female donor with ankylosing spondylitis or in good health (not recorded which). The V gene is TRBV30, the J gene TRBJ2-3; TRBD1 aligns across 7 bases. Sequenced sample: blood, either unsorted or a sorted T cell fraction (not recorded which). CDR3 protein: CAWSSSPGTARDTQYF. The CDR3 DNA reads TGTGCCTGGTCCTCTTCCCCCGGGACAGCGCGAGATACGCAGTATTTT.